A single sample gave rise to the 32 T cell receptor beta chains below, sequenced in a study of OX40 agonist ivuxolimab in advanced cancers. The data were produced by immunoSEQ multiplex PCR, yet TCRdb's version contains in-frame clones alone and is incomplete. Found here are more than 80,000 clones, roughly nine tenths of them singletons; the top ten hold around 1.5%. The starting material was CD4+ or CD8+ T cells sorted from blood, obtained in a trial of the OX40 agonist ivuxolimab. These receptors were collected from an adult with an advanced solid tumor such as melanoma, head and neck, liver or kidney cancer.

The J gene is TRBJ1-1, the V gene TRBV29-1; D uncertain. CDR3 length: 11 residues. Looked up from germline, CDR1 is SQVTM and CDR2 is ANQGSEA. The germline V and J ends were trimmed by 7 bases and 13 bases, with 19 bases remaining between them. CDR3: CSGQERTRDFF. The CDR3 DNA follows: TGCAGCGGGCAGGAACGCACACGGGATTTCTTT. Full variable domain (missing parts from reference TRBV29-1 and TRBJ1-1): SAVISQKPSRDICQRGTSLTIQCQVDSQVTMMFWYRQQPGQSLTLIATANQGSEATYESGFVIDKFPISRPNLTFSTLTVSNMSPEDSSIYLCSGQERTRDFFGQGTRLTVV.

The chain employs TRBV28 and TRBJ1-3, with TRBD1 matching over 7 bases. The CDR3 is 14 amino acids. The V gene's germline CDR1 is MDHEN and CDR2 SYDVKM. V shed 5 bases and J 4 bases; nucleotides not matched to a gene: 5. CDR3 in DNA: TGTGCCAGCAGTGCAGGGGGTTCAGGAAACACCATATATTTT. It yields the protein CASSAGGSGNTIYF.

This chain links TRBV5-1 with TRBJ2-5; D gene uncertain. There are 15 residues in the CDR3. Germline-derived CDR1 and CDR2 are SGHRS and YFSETQ. The germline V and J ends were trimmed by 1 base and 2 bases, with 12 bases remaining between them. The CDR3 DNA reads as TGCGCCAGCAGCTTGACGCCAGGAGTACAAGAGACCCAGTACTTC. This codes for CASSLTPGVQETQYF.

This chain links TRBV4-2 with TRBJ1-5; D unresolved. V was cut by 4 bases and J by 5 bases, with 6 bases left in between. The CDR3 consists of 12 residues. Germline V gene lookup returns CDR1 LGHNA and CDR2 YNFKEQ. The CDR3 DNA follows: TGTGCCAGCAGCCTTGATTATCAGCCCCAGCATTTT. Translated, it gives CASSLDYQPQHF.

The CDR3 protein is CASSPSGQGIRETQYF. Written as DNA, the CDR3 is TGTGCCAGCAGCCCATCGGGACAGGGGATAAGAGAGACCCAGTACTTC. The chain combines TRBV11-2 with TRBJ2-5; 10 nucleotides match TRBD1. The germline V gene has CDR1 SGHAT and CDR2 FQNNGV. This CDR3 has 16 amino acids. The trim removed 5 bases at V and 4 bases at J, leaving 10 bases unmatched.

This rearrangement joins TRBV10-3 to TRBJ1-1; 9 nucleotides agree with TRBD1. After removal of 4 bases from V and 8 bases from J, the junction contained 2 bases not matched to a gene. Germline V gene data show CDR1 as ENHRY and CDR2 as SYGVKD. The CDR3 contains 12 residues. This chain's CDR3 is CAISGQGVEAFF. The CDR3 nucleotides are TGTGCCATCAGTGGACAGGGGGTGGAAGCTTTCTTT.

The rearrangement joins TRBV28 to TRBJ1-3; 9 bases match TRBD1. The J call is uncertain, as TRBJ2-2 better fits the DNA end. This CDR3 is 14 amino acids long. Looked up from germline, CDR1 is MDHEN and CDR2 is SYDVKM. Written as DNA, the CDR3 is TGTGCCGTTAGACAGGGGGCGAACACCGGGGAGCTGTTTTTT. Encoded protein: CAVRQGANTGELFF.

This chain uses TRBV30 with TRBJ2-1; D not certain. Germline values: CDR1 GTSNPN, CDR2 SVGIG (reference sequence). V was clipped by 3 bases and J by 5 bases, with 11 bases between them. This CDR3 has 13 amino acids. This CDR3 reads CAWRGLAHNEQFF. In DNA, the CDR3 is TGTGCCTGGAGGGGCCTGGCCCACAATGAGCAGTTCTTC.

This clone was seen ten or more times. The V and J genes are TRBV19 and TRBJ2-1; no reliable D call. The CDR3 consists of 11 residues. Per germline, CDR1 LNHDA and CDR2 SQIVND (reference sequence). Trimming cost V 2 bases and J 7 bases, with 3 bases left between them. The DNA for the CDR3 is TGTGCCAGTAGTATAAGGAATGAGCAGTTCTTC. Translating gives CASSIRNEQFF.

The sample holds one count of this clone. The chain carries TRBV2 and TRBJ1-2; 7 nucleotides line up with TRBD1. Trimming cost V 1 base and J 8 bases; bases outside gene matches: 7. CDR1 and CDR2 (germline): SNHLY, FYNNEI. This CDR3 region has 14 residues. In nucleotides, the CDR3 is TGTGCCAGCAGTGAAGGGCAGGGGGTGAGGGGCTACACCTTC. Translation: CASSEGQGVRGYTF.

Remarks on this clone: Different DNA sequences within this sample yield the same CDR3. This chain links TRBV7-2 with TRBJ2-5; no clear D gene. The CDR3 runs 13 residues. From germline, CDR1 is SGHTA and CDR2 FQGNSA. V was trimmed by 1 base and J by 5 bases, leaving 8 bases between them. CDR3 coding DNA: TGTGCCAGCAGCTTAGGTAGCCGGGAGACCCAGTACTTC. It translates to CASSLGSRETQYF.

J is TRBJ2-1 and V is TRBV9, with no clear D. V dropped 0 bases and J dropped 2 bases, with 12 bases sitting between them. Germline-derived CDR1 and CDR2 are SGDLS and YYNGEE. The CDR3 is made up of 16 amino acids. The CDR3, as DNA: TGTGCCAGCAGCGTAGGAGTCCCTCCAACCTACAATGAGCAGTTCTTC. Protein product: CASSVGVPPTYNEQFF.

The V gene is TRBV28, the J gene TRBJ2-3; 8 nucleotides align to TRBD2. Germline V gene data show CDR1 as MDHEN and CDR2 as SYDVKM. The ends lost 5 bases at V and 5 bases at J; junction bases unmatched: 12. The CDR3 contains 16 residues. CDR3 protein: CASSPPGGGIGDTQYF. CDR3 nucleotide sequence: TGTGCCAGCAGTCCCCCGGGAGGGGGAATCGGAGATACGCAGTATTTT.

This chain joins TRBV19 and TRBJ2-1; TRBD1 matches at 7 bases. J lost 10 bases, V lost 6 bases, and 12 bases had no gene match. Germline CDR1 is LNHDA and CDR2 is SQIVND (reference sequence). The CDR3 extends over 14 amino acids. CDR3 sequence: CASSRGTGAREQFF. Written as DNA, the CDR3 is TGTGCCAGTAGCCGAGGTACAGGGGCACGGGAGCAGTTCTTC.

V is TRBV28 and J is TRBJ2-4, with 7 nucleotides matching TRBD2. Trimming cost V 7 bases and J 8 bases; bases outside gene matches: 8. Germline V gives CDR1 MDHEN, CDR2 SYDVKM. This CDR3 is 13 amino acids long. Written as DNA, the CDR3 is TGTGCCAGCACCTGGGGCGGGAGTTACATTCAGTACTTC. Amino acid sequence: CASTWGGSYIQYF.

This chain connects TRBV5-6 to TRBJ2-3; D is unresolved. The CDR3 contains 12 residues. Deletions cut 1 base from V and 8 bases from J, with 8 bases between. Germline V lookup: CDR1 SGHDT, CDR2 YYEEEE. The CDR3 DNA is TGTGCCAGCAGCTTGTCGGCTTTTACGCAGTATTTT. This encodes CASSLSAFTQYF.

This chain uses TRBV28 with TRBJ1-3; the D gene is possibly TRBD1 (5 bases). V dropped 5 bases and J dropped 4 bases, with 12 bases sitting between them. Germline values: CDR1 MDHEN, CDR2 SYDVKM. The CDR3 length is 14 residues. The CDR3 reads CASSTTGPGNTIYF. CDR3 DNA: TGTGCCAGCAGTACAACAGGACCCGGAAACACCATATATTTT.

This rearrangement joins TRBV10-2 to TRBJ2-2; 8 nucleotides align to TRBD1. V was clipped by 4 bases and J by 5 bases; unmatched bases: 9. The CDR3 extends over 16 amino acids. Germline V gene lookup returns CDR1 WSHSY and CDR2 SAAADI. Here the CDR3 DNA reads TGCGCCAGCAGTGGGGGACAGGCGGTGAGAACCGGGGAGCTGTTTTTT. It codes for CASSGGQAVRTGELFF.

This chain uses TRBV6-5 with TRBJ1-3; D is unresolved. Per the germline V gene, CDR1 is MNHEY and CDR2 is SVGAGI. This CDR3 contains 16 residues. Trimming stripped 0 bases from V and 3 bases from J, with 12 bases between. CDR3 sequence reads: CASSYSPVFSGNTIYF. The CDR3 DNA reads as TGTGCCAGCAGTTACTCTCCGGTCTTTAGTGGAAACACCATATATTTT.

J is TRBJ2-5 and V is TRBV20-1, with D hard to call. Trimming removed 2 bases from V and 5 bases from J, with 6 bases in between. The CDR3 has 11 residues. Germline lookup yields CDR1 DFQATT and CDR2 SNEGSKA (reference sequence). CDR3 nucleotide sequence: TGCAGTGCTAGAATTAGGGAGACCCAGTACTTC. This sequence encodes CSARIRETQYF.

J is TRBJ2-3 and V is TRBV7-2, with 7 bases identical to TRBD2. V was clipped by 2 bases and J by 3 bases; unmatched bases: 5. Germline V CDR1 and CDR2: SGHTA, FQGNSA. The CDR3 sequence is 15 residues long. CDR3 bases: TGTGCCAGCAGCTTAACCGGACTAGTGACAGATACGCAGTATTTT. Amino acid sequence: CASSLTGLVTDTQYF.

This clone was counted a single time. The chain employs TRBV9 and TRBJ2-7, with D perhaps matching TRBD2 (6 bases). Germline assignment: CDR1 SGDLS and CDR2 YYNGEE. The length of the CDR3 is 13 residues. The V gene lost 7 bases and the J gene lost 2 bases, with 13 bases spanning the gap. The CDR3 loop is CASGPGAAYEQYF. Here the CDR3 DNA reads TGTGCCAGCGGGCCGGGAGCGGCCTACGAGCAGTACTTC.

The J gene is TRBJ2-7, the V gene TRBV7-8, with 8 bases that match TRBD1. The length of the CDR3 is 15 residues. Germline V gene sequence: CDR1 SGHVS, CDR2 FQNEAQ. Unmatched junction bases numbered 6, after V lost 5 bases and J lost 0 bases. The CDR3 here is CASSPQGGSSYEQYF. The CDR3 nucleotides are TGTGCCAGCAGCCCACAGGGGGGTAGCTCCTACGAGCAGTACTTC.

This clone was recorded a few times. CDR3 bases: TGTGCCAGCAGTGCGACAGTCAGCACGAATCAGCCCCAGCATTTT. Its translation: CASSATVSTNQPQHF. This rearrangement joins TRBV6-1 to TRBJ1-5; D might be TRBD1 (5 bases). The germline V gene encodes CDR1 MNHNS and CDR2 SASEGT. The CDR3 covers 15 residues. V gave up 4 bases and J gave up 4 bases, with 14 bases separating them.

J is TRBJ2-7 and V is TRBV7-9; perhaps TRBD1 as D (6 bases). V shed 5 bases and J shed 7 bases, with 18 bases lying between them. Germline CDR1 and CDR2: SEHNR and FQNEAQ (reference sequence). The CDR3 runs to 14 residues. The CDR3 sequence: CASSGDPTGKEQYF. The CDR3 DNA reads TGTGCCAGCAGCGGCGATCCTACAGGGAAAGAGCAGTACTTC.

CDR3 coding DNA: TGTGCCAGCAGTGCCAATATTCAGGGGGCGGGTGGCTACACCTTC. This encodes CASSANIQGAGGYTF. The chain couples TRBV25-1 to TRBJ1-2; 8 nucleotides align to TRBD1. V lost 4 bases to trimming and J lost 7 bases; unmatched junction nucleotides: 11. Germline-derived CDR1 and CDR2 are MGHDK and SYGVNS. The CDR3 consists of 15 residues.

This clone was observed once. The rearrangement uses TRBV28 and TRBJ2-2; TRBD2 aligns across 12 bases. The CDR3 sequence is 19 residues long. V gave up 4 bases and J gave up 5 bases; unmatched junction bases: 14. The germline CDR1 and CDR2 sequences are MDHEN and SYDVKM. CDR3 coding DNA: TGTGCCAGCAGTTCTCTCGGAAGACTAGCGGGAGTTCGGACCGGGGAGCTGTTTTTT. It codes for CASSSLGRLAGVRTGELFF.

The rearrangement uses TRBV29-1 and TRBJ2-5; 7 nucleotides align to TRBD2. With 4 bases clipped from V and 5 bases from J, the junction kept 4 bases outside the gene matches. Germline V gene data show CDR1 as SQVTM and CDR2 as ANQGSEA. CDR3 length equals 12 residues. CDR3 in amino acids: CSVVFSGETQYF. The CDR3 DNA is TGCAGCGTTGTTTTTAGCGGGGAGACCCAGTACTTC.

The rearrangement links TRBV19 to TRBJ2-2; weak D call: TRBD1 (6 bases). V was cut by 5 bases and J by 5 bases, with 12 bases left in between. Germline V gene data show CDR1 as LNHDA and CDR2 as SQIVND (reference sequence). This CDR3 spans 14 amino acids. CDR3: CASSSQGRTGELFF. DNA for the CDR3: TGTGCCAGTAGTTCCCAGGGGCGAACCGGGGAGCTGTTTTTT.

V is TRBV5-6 and J is TRBJ2-3; D perhaps matches TRBD1 (6 bases). The CDR3 is 15 amino acids. Per germline, CDR1 SGHDT and CDR2 YYEEEE. The V gene lost 0 bases and the J gene lost 3 bases, with 11 bases spanning the gap. The CDR3 nucleotides are TGTGCCAGCAGCTTGGGGTGGCAGGGGACAGATACGCAGTATTTT. This translates into CASSLGWQGTDTQYF.

The genes are TRBV30 and TRBJ1-2; D is uncertain. V lost 2 bases and J lost 0, with 7 bases in between. The CDR3 contains 13 residues. In germline, CDR1 is GTSNPN, CDR2 SVGIG (reference sequence). The CDR3 region is CAWSSEANYGYTF. CDR3 nucleotide sequence: TGTGCCTGGAGTTCGGAAGCTAACTATGGCTACACCTTC.

This sequence joins TRBV5-1 and TRBJ2-7, with a weak D call TRBD1 (6 bases). There are 15 residues in the CDR3. V was trimmed by 3 bases and J by 4 bases, leaving 17 bases between them. Germline V gene lookup returns CDR1 SGHRS and CDR2 YFSETQ. CDR3 sequence reads: CASSYLQGSTYEQYF. The CDR3 coding sequence is TGCGCCAGCAGCTACCTCCAGGGGTCTACGTACGAGCAGTACTTC.